This TCR beta chain was found in a study of radiotherapy plus CTLA-4 blockade in lung cancer. Points from the study as a whole: An expansion of tumor-derived TCR clones occurred in blood after radiotherapy plus ipilimumab.

J was trimmed by 4 bases and V by 3 bases; bases with no gene match: 4. The CDR3 is 14 residues long. The germline V gene encodes CDR1 MGHDK and CDR2 SYGVNS. Comment on this clone: The antigen remains undetermined.

Repertoires were generated with immunoSEQ multiplex PCR, while TCRdb's copy carries only in-frame clones and drops some. The table includes tens of thousands of clones, about 80% detected once. Sequenced material: peripheral blood, taken from a patient treated with radiotherapy plus ipilimumab. V gene TRBV25-1 combines with J gene TRBJ1-2, with TRBD1 matching 8 bases. The TCR originated in a human donor with non-small cell lung cancer who had a complete response to radiotherapy plus ipilimumab. DNA of the CDR3: TGTGCCAGCAGTGAGACAGGGGCGGTCTATGGCTACACCTTC. It is translated as CASSETGAVYGYTF.